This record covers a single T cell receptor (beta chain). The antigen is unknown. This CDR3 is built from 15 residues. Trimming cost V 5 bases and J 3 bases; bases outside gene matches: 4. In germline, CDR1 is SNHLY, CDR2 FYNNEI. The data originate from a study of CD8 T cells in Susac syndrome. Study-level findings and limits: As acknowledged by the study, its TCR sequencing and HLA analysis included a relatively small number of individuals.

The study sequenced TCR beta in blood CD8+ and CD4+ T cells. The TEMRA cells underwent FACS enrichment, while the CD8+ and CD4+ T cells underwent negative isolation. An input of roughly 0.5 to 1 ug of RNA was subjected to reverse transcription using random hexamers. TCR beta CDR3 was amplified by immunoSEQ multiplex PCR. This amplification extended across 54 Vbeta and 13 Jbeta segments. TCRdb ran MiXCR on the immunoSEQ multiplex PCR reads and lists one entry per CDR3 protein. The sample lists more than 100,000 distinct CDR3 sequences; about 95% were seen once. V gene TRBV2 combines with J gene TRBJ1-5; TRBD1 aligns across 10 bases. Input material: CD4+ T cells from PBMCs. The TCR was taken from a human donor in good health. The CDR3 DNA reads TGTGCCAGCAGTCGGGACAGGGGAGCCAATCAGCCCCAGCATTTT. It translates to CASSRDRGANQPQHF.